This entry concerns a single TCR beta chain. The time point was: blood 4 weeks post-SBRT, at nephrectomy. The treatment denotes: 15 Gy SBRT to primary tumor, nephrectomy 4 weeks later. Nephrectomy followed 15 Gy stereotactic body radiation by 4 weeks. These data come from a study of radiation and T cells in renal cell carcinoma. The repertoire was sequenced with immunoSEQ multiplex PCR; TCRdb's copy has only in-frame clones and lacks some. Here the sample spans roughly 170,000 clones, about 87% being singletons. CDR3 size: 14 residues. CDR1 is MNHNY, CDR2 SVGAGI, per germline (reference sequence). V dropped 2 bases and J dropped 4; count of bases not matched to a gene: 1.

The sequence was obtained from a woman in her fifties or sixties with renal cell carcinoma. The rearrangement joins TRBV6-6 to TRBJ1-2; 10 nucleotides agree with TRBD1. The sequenced sample was blood, obtained from a patient whose treatment included radiotherapy and nephrectomy. This chain's CDR3 is CASSYGDRGYGYTF. The CDR3 DNA follows: TGTGCCAGCAGTTACGGGGACAGGGGCTATGGCTACACCTTC.